These T cell receptor beta chains were read from a single sample in a study of blood T cells in healthy people across ages. Each CDR3 protein is one row after TCRdb ran MiXCR on the 5' RACE reads. This table has around 1,900,000 distinct CDR3 sequences, roughly two fifths appearing once. What was sequenced was blood. These receptors came from a human donor in good health. The CDR3 runs from the conserved cysteine through the conserved F or W. A D gene is named only where the DNA matches it firmly. For some rows the clone size is stated as once, few or many, or as a class when expanded; others skip it.

J gene,D gene,clone size,V gene,CDR3 protein,CDR3 DNA
TRBJ1-2,.,.,TRBV5-1,CASSSTWLWIRRYTF,TGCGCCAGCAGCTCAACTTGGTTGTGGATTCGCCGCTACACCTTC
TRBJ2-6,TRBD2,few,TRBV9,CASSVVTSGYSGANVLTF,TGTGCCAGCAGCGTAGTAACTAGCGGGTACTCTGGGGCCAACGTCCTGACTTTC
TRBJ2-1,TRBD2,.,TRBV7-2,CASSRVVGGGTYNEQFF,TGTGCCAGCAGCCGAGTTGTGGGCGGGGGGACCTACAATGAGCAGTTCTTC
TRBJ2-5,TRBD1,many,TRBV15,CATSRGDRDSQETQYF,TGTGCCACCAGCAGAGGGGACCGGGACAGCCAAGAGACCCAGTACTTC
TRBJ1-2,.,.,TRBV6-5,CASSYSMAGRGNYGYTF,TGTGCCAGCAGTTACTCGATGGCCGGCCGAGGGAACTATGGCTACACCTTC
TRBJ2-5,.,.,TRBV12-3/TRBV12-4,CASSILLGGAEAQYF,TGTGCCAGCAGCATCCTCCTTGGAGGGGCAGAGGCCCAGTACTTC
TRBJ2-3,TRBD2,.,TRBV4-3,CASTPGLAEVNTQYF,TGCGCCAGCACCCCTGGACTAGCGGAAGTGAATACGCAGTATTTT
TRBJ1-1,.,few,TRBV20-1,CSARGPGANLPEAFF,TGCAGTGCTAGAGGGCCAGGGGCGAACCTACCAGAAGCTTTCTTT
TRBJ1-3,.,.,TRBV7-9,CASTKAEAAAIGWAGNTIYF,TGTGCCAGCACCAAAGCCGAAGCGGCCGCTATTGGATGGGCTGGAAACACCATATATTTT
TRBJ2-5,.,.,TRBV7-6,CASSRQPTGLLTKETRYF,TGTGCCAGCAGCCGACAACCGACAGGTTTGCTGACCAAAGAGACCCGGTACTTC
TRBJ2-7,TRBD1,.,TRBV10-2,CASGQQGTPYEQYF,TGCGCCAGCGGCCAACAGGGGACCCCCTACGAGCAGTACTTC
TRBJ1-4,TRBD1,.,TRBV20-1,CSALDRGNEKLFF,TGCAGTGCTCTTGACAGGGGAAACGAAAAACTGTTTTTT
TRBJ2-2,.,once,TRBV7-9,CASSLMFRWEEGSNTGELFF,TGTGCCAGCAGCTTAATGTTTCGGTGGGAGGAGGGATCGAACACCGGGGAGCTGTTTTTT
TRBJ2-7,.,once,TRBV11-2,CASSFGTEPYNEQYF,TGTGCCAGCAGCTTCGGAACAGAACCATACAATGAGCAGTACTTC
TRBJ1-4,.,.,TRBV9,CASSVDPTNEKLFF,TGTGCCAGCAGCGTAGACCCAACTAATGAAAAACTGTTTTTT
TRBJ2-7,TRBD1,.,TRBV20-1,CSARDWGQRIYEQYF,TGCAGTGCTAGAGATTGGGGACAGAGGATCTACGAGCAGTACTTC
TRBJ2-1,TRBD2,.,TRBV6-2/TRBV6-3,CASSYSTSTPYNEQFF,TGTGCCAGCAGTTATTCGACTAGCACTCCCTACAATGAGCAGTTCTTC
TRBJ2-3,TRBD2,many,TRBV6-4,CASTGLAIWDTQYF,TGTGCCAGCACAGGACTAGCAATTTGGGATACGCAGTATTTT
TRBJ2-7,.,.,TRBV20-1,CSASSAPRSTYEQYF,TGCAGTGCTAGTTCTGCCCCCAGGTCCACCTACGAGCAGTACTTC
TRBJ1-1,TRBD1,.,TRBV20-1,CSAITGGANTEAFF,TGCAGTGCTATAACAGGGGGCGCTAACACTGAAGCTTTCTTT
TRBJ2-1,.,.,TRBV20-1,CSASPYRTPQFF,TGCAGTGCTAGCCCTTACCGGACCCCTCAGTTCTTC
TRBJ1-1,.,.,TRBV4-2,CASSQEVRANTEAFF,TGTGCCAGCAGCCAAGAGGTAAGGGCGAACACTGAAGCTTTCTTT
TRBJ1-2,TRBD1,.,TRBV11-2,CASSSSRGRDYGYTF,TGTGCCAGCAGCTCAAGCAGGGGGAGAGACTATGGCTACACCTTC
TRBJ2-7,.,.,TRBV20-1,CSASRTNGEFGEQYF,TGCAGTGCTTCCCGGACTAACGGGGAATTCGGCGAGCAGTACTTC
TRBJ1-2,TRBD1,.,TRBV2,CASSEWVAGGSGYTF,TGTGCCAGCAGTGAATGGGTTGCAGGGGGCTCTGGCTACACCTTC
TRBJ1-2,TRBD1,.,TRBV20-1,CSARVRTGQGGYTF,TGCAGTGCTAGGGTTAGGACAGGCCAGGGGGGCTACACCTTC
TRBJ2-7,TRBD1,.,TRBV12-3/TRBV12-4,CASSRQGAFYEQYF,TGTGCCAGCAGTCGACAGGGGGCTTTCTACGAGCAGTACTTC